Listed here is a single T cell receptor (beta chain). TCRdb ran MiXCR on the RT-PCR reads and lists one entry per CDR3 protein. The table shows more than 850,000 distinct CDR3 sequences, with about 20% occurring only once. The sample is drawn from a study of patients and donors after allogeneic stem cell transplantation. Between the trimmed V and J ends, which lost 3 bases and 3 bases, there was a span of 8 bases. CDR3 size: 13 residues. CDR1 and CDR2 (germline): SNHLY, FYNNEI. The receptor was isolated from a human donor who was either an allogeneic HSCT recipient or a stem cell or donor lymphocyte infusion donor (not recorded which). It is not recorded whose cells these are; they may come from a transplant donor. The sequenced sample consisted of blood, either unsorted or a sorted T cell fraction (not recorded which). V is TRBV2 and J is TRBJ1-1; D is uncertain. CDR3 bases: TGTGCCAGCAGTGAGCGGGAGGACACTGAAGCTTTCTTT. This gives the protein CASSEREDTEAFF.